One T cell receptor (beta chain) is described in this entry. The target antigen is unknown. Adults with ileal or ileocolonic Crohn's disease and an indication for resection were eligible. This entry belongs to a study of T cell repertoires in ileal Crohn's disease. Study-wide background: Less than 45% were active smokers at surgery; median disease duration was approximately 8.5 years. About half received postoperative treatment, some ten with thiopurines and about 20 anti-TNF.

Sequencing used immunoSEQ multiplex PCR; TCRdb keeps in-frame clones, though not all of them. The sample contains approximately 11,000 clones, around 80% of which appear only once. Study conclusions and caveats: High-frequency clones were more common in sorted CD8 than CD4 cells.

CDR3 size: 13 residues. J lost 8 bases, V lost 4 bases, and 4 bases had no gene match. Germline V CDR1 and CDR2: SGHKS, YYEKEE (reference sequence). This sequence joins TRBV5-5 and TRBJ1-2; TRBD1 agrees at 11 bases. Sample: ileal tissue. This receptor was obtained from an adult with Crohn's disease. The CDR3 loop reads CASSPDRGLGYTF. CDR3 coding DNA: TGTGCCAGCAGCCCGGACAGGGGGCTAGGCTACACCTTC.